The sequence of this TCR beta chain was determined in a study of cytomegalovirus exposure and HLA in healthy donors. The study, taken as a whole, reports: Most TCR sequences were rare, but some public TCRs occurred in many donors. Later analysis identified a missense DCLRE1C variant that was linked to TCR beta V- and J-gene trimming.

The PCR had 60 Vbeta and 13 Jbeta primers. Libraries were prepared by immunoSEQ multiplex PCR; TCRdb keeps only in-frame clonotypes and omits some of them. Among under 200,000 clones listed, approximately 80% were seen once. There are 14 residues in the CDR3. V lost 1 base to trimming and J lost 0 bases, with 6 bases between them. CDR1 and CDR2 from the germline V gene are SGHVS and FNYEAQ. This clone was seen a few times. What it binds is unknown. The sample was PBMCs. V is TRBV7-6 and J is TRBJ1-1; D is unresolved. This receptor was taken from a woman aged 18 to 35 in good health and CMV-seronegative. The CDR3 here is CASSLGRVNTEAFF. CDR3 bases: TGTGCCAGCAGCTTAGGGCGGGTGAACACTGAAGCTTTCTTT. Full variable domain (remainder filled in from reference TRBV7-6 and TRBJ1-1): GAGVSQSPRYKVTKRGQDVALRCDPISGHVSLYWYRQALGQGPEFLTYFNYEAQQDKSGLPNDRFSAERPEGSISTLTIQRTEQRDSAMYRCASSLGRVNTEAFFGQGTRLTVV.